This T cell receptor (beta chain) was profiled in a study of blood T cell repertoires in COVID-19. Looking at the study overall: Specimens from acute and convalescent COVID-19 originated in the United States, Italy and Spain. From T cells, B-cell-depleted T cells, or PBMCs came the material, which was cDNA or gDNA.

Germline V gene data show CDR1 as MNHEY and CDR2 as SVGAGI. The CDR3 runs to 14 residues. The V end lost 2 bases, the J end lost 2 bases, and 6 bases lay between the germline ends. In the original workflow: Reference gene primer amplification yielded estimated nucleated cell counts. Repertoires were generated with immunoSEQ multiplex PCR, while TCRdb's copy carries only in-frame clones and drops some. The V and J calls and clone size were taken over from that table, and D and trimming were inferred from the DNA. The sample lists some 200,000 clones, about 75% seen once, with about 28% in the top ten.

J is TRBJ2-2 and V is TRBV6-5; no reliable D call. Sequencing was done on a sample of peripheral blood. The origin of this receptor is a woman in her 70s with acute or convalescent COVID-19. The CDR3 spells CASSYGANTGELFF. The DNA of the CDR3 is TGTGCCAGCAGTTACGGAGCAAACACCGGGGAGCTGTTTTTT.